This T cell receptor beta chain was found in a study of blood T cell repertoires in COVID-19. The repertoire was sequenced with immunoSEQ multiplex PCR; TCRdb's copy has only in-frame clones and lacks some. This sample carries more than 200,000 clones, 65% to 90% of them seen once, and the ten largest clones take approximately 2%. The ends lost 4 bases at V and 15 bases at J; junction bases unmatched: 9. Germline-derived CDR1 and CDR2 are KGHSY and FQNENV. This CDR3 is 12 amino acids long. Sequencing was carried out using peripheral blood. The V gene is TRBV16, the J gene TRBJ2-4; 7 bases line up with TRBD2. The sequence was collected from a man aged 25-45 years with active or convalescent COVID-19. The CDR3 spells CASSPSGIERYF. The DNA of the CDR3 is TGTGCCAGCAGCCCAAGCGGGATAGAAAGGTACTTC.